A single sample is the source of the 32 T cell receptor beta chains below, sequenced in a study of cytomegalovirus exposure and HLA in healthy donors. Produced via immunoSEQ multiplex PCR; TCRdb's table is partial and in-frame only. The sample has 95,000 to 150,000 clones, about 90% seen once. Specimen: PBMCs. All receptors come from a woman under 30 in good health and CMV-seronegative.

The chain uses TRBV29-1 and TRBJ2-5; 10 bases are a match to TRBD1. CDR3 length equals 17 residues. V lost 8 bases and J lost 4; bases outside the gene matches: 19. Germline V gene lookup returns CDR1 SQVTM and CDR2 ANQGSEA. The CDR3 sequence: CSIPRAPRQGAIETQYF. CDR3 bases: TGCAGCATACCACGTGCCCCTAGACAGGGGGCAATAGAGACCCAGTACTTC.

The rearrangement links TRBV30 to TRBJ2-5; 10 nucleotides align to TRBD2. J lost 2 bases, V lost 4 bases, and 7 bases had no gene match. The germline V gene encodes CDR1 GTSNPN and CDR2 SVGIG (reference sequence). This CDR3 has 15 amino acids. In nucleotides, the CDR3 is TGTGCCTGGAAACTCGGGACTAGCGTACAAGAGACCCAGTACTTC. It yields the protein CAWKLGTSVQETQYF.

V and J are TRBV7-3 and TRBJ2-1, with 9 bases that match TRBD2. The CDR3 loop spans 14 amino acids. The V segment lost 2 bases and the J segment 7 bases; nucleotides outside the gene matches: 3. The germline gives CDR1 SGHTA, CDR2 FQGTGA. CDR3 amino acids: CASSLAGGGNEQFF. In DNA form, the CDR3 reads TGTGCCAGCAGCTTAGCGGGAGGGGGTAATGAGCAGTTCTTC.

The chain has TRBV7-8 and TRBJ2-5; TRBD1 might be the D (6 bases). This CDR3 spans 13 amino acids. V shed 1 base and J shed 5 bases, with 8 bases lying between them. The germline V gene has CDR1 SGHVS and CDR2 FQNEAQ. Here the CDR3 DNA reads TGTGCCAGCAGCTTAGGAAGGGGGGAGACCCAGTACTTC. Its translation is CASSLGRGETQYF.

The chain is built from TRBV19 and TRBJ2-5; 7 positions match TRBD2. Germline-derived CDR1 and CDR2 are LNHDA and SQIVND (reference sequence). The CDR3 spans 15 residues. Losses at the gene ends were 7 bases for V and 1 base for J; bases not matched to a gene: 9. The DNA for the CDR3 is TGTGCCAGTAAAAATCCCGGGAGGCCCCAAGAGACCCAGTACTTC. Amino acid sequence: CASKNPGRPQETQYF.

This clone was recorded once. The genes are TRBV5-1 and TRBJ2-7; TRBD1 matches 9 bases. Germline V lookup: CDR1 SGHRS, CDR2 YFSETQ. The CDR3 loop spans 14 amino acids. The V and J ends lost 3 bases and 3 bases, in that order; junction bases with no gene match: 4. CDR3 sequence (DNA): TGCGCCAGCAGCTACGGGGACAGGGACTACGAGCAGTACTTC. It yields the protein CASSYGDRDYEQYF.

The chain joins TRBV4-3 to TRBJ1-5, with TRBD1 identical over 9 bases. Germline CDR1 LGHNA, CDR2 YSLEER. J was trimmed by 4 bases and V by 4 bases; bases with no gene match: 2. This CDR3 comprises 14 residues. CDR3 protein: CASSPGTGNQPQHF. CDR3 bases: TGCGCCAGCAGCCCCGGGACAGGGAATCAGCCCCAGCATTTT.

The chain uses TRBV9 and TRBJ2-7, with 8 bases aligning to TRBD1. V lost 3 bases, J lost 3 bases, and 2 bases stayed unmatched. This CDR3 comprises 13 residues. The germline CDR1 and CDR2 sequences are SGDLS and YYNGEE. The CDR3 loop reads CASSEGTGYEQYF. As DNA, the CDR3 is TGTGCCAGCAGCGAGGGGACAGGCTACGAGCAGTACTTC.

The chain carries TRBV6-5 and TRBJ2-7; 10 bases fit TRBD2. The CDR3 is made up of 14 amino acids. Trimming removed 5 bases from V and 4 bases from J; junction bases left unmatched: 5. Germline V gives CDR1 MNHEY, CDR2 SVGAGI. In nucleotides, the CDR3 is TGTGCCAGCAGTCAGCGGGAGGGCCCTTACGAGCAGTACTTC. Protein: CASSQREGPYEQYF.

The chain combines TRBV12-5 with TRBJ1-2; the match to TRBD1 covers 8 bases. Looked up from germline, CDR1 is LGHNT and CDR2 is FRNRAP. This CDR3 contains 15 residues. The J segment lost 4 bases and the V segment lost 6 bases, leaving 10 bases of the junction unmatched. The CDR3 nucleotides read TGTGCTAGTGGCCAAAATCGACAGGGGACCTATGGCTACACCTTC. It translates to CASGQNRQGTYGYTF.

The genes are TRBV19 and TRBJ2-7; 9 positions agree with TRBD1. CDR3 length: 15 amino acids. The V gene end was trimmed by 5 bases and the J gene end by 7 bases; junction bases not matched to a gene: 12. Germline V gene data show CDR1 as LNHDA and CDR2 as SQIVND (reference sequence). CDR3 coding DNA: TGTGCCAGTAGTGCCCCCGGGACAGGGTATATTGAGCAGTACTTC. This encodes CASSAPGTGYIEQYF.

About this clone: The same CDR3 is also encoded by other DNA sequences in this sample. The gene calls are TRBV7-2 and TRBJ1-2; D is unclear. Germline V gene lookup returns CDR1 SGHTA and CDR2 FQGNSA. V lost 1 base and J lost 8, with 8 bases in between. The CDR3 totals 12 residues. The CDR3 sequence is CASSLGSKGYTF. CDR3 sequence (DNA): TGTGCCAGCAGCTTAGGATCTAAGGGCTACACCTTC.

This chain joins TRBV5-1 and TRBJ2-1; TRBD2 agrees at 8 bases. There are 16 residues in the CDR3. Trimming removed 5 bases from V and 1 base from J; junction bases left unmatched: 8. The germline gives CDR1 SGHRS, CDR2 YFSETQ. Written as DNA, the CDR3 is TGCGCCAGCAGTGCCATAGCGGGAAGTTCCTACAATGAGCAGTTCTTC. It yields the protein CASSAIAGSSYNEQFF. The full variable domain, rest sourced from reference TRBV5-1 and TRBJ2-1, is KAGVTQTPRYLIKTRGQQVTLSCSPISGHRSVSWYQQTPGQGLQFLFEYFSETQRNKGNFPGRFSGRQFSNSRSEMNVSTLELGDSALYLCASSAIAGSSYNEQFFGPGTRLTVL.

The CDR3: CASSLTAVDEQYF. The CDR3 DNA follows: TGTGCCAGCAGCTTGACCGCGGTGGACGAGCAGTACTTC. The rearrangement links TRBV5-4 to TRBJ2-7; no clear D. CDR1 SGHNT and CDR2 YYREEE come from the germline V gene (reference sequence). The ends were cut back, 1 base at V and 5 bases at J, with 10 bases in the middle. This CDR3 has 13 amino acids. The whole variable domain, filled in from reference TRBV5-4 and TRBJ2-7, reads ETGVTQSPTHLIKTRGQQVTLRCSSQSGHNTVSWYQQALGQGPQFIFQYYREEENGRGNFPPRFSGLQFPNYSSELNVNALELDDSALYLCASSLTAVDEQYFGPGTRLTVT.

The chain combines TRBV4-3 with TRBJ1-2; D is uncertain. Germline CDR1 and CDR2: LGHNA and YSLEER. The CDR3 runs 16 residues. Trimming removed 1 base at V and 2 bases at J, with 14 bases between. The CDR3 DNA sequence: TGCGCCAGCAGCCAAGGGGCTATGGGTATAAACTATGGCTACACCTTC. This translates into CASSQGAMGINYGYTF.

The CDR3: CASSTWTSGDYNEQFF. The CDR3 DNA is TGCGCCAGCAGCACTTGGACTAGCGGGGATTACAATGAGCAGTTCTTC. The chain recombines TRBV5-1 with TRBJ2-1; 12 positions agree with TRBD2. Germline V gene sequence: CDR1 SGHRS, CDR2 YFSETQ. With V trimmed by 4 bases and J by 4 bases, 6 bases remained unmatched. This CDR3 is built from 16 residues.

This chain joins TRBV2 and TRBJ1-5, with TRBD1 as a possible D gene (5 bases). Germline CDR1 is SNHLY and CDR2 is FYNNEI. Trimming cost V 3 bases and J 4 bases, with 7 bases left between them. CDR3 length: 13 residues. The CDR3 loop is CASSEEGNQPQHF. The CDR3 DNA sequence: TGTGCCAGCAGTGAGGAGGGGAATCAGCCCCAGCATTTT.

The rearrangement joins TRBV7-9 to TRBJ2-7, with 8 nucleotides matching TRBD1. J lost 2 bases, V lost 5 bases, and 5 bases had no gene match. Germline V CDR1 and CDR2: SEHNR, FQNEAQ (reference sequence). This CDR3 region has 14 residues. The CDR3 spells CASSTGGTPYEQYF. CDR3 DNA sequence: TGTGCCAGCAGCACAGGGGGGACTCCCTACGAGCAGTACTTC.

CDR3 protein: CASSIDPRGLSYGYTF. CDR3 bases: TGTGCCAGTAGTATAGATCCGAGGGGACTAAGCTATGGCTACACCTTC. This sequence joins TRBV19 and TRBJ1-2; TRBD1 might be the D (5 bases). Trimming removed 0 bases at V and 4 bases at J, with 15 bases between. Germline values: CDR1 LNHDA, CDR2 SQIVND (reference sequence). There are 16 residues in the CDR3.

The CDR3 loop is CASRQPGQGIEQYF. DNA for the CDR3: TGTGCCAGCAGGCAACCGGGACAGGGTATAGAGCAGTACTTC. This chain connects TRBV28 to TRBJ2-7; 9 nucleotides agree with TRBD1. Losses at the gene ends were 6 bases for V and 7 bases for J; bases not matched to a gene: 10. Germline CDR1 and CDR2: MDHEN and SYDVKM. The CDR3 extends over 14 amino acids.

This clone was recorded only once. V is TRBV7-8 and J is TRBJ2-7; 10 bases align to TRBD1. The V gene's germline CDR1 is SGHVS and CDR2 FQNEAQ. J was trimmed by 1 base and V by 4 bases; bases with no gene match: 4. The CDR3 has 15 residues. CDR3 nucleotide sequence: TGTGCCAGCAGCTCGCCGGGACAGGGGTCCTACGAGCAGTACTTC. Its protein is CASSSPGQGSYEQYF.

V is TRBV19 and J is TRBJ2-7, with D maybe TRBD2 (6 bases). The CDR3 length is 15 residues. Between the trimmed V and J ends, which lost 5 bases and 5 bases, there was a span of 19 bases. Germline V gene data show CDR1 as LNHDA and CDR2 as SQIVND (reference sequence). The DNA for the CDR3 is TGTGCCAGTAGTCCGGCGGGAAGGGCGTGGGACGAGCAGTACTTC. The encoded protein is CASSPAGRAWDEQYF.

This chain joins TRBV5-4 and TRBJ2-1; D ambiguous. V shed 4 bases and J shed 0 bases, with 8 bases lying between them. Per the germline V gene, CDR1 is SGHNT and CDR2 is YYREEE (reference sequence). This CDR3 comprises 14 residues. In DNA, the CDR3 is TGTGCCAGCAGCCTGGCCGGCTCCTACAATGAGCAGTTCTTC. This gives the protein CASSLAGSYNEQFF. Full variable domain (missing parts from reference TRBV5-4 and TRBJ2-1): ETGVTQSPTHLIKTRGQQVTLRCSSQSGHNTVSWYQQALGQGPQFIFQYYREEENGRGNFPPRFSGLQFPNYSSELNVNALELDDSALYLCASSLAGSYNEQFFGPGTRLTVL.

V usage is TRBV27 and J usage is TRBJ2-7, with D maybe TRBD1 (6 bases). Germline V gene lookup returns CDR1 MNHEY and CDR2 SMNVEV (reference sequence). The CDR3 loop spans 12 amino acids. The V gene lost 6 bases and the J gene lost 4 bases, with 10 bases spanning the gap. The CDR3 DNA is TGTGCCAGCAGACAGGGTGGATACGAGCAGTACTTC. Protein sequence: CASRQGGYEQYF.

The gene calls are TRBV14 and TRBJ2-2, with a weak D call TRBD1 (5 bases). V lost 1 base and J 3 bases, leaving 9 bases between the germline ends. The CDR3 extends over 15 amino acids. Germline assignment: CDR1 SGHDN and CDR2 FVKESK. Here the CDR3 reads CASSQALGHTGELFF. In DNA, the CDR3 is TGTGCCAGCAGCCAAGCATTGGGGCACACCGGGGAGCTGTTTTTT. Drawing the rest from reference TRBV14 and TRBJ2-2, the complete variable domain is EAGVTQFPSHSVIEKGQTVTLRCDPISGHDNLYWYRRVMGKEIKFLLHFVKESKQDESGMPNNRFLAERTGGTYSTLKVQPAELEDSGVYFCASSQALGHTGELFFGEGSRLTVL.

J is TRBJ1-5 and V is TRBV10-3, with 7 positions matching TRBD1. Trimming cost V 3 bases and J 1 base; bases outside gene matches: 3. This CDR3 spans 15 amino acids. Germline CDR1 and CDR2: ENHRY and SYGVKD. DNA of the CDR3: TGTGCCATCAGTGACGGACAGGACAGCAATCAGCCCCAGCATTTT. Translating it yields CAISDGQDSNQPQHF.

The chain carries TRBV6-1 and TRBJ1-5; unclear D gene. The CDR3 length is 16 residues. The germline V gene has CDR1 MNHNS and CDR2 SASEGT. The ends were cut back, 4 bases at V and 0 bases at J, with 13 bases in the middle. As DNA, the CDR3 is TGTGCCAGCAGTGGCGAGGTAGAGTATAGCAATCAGCCCCAGCATTTT. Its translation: CASSGEVEYSNQPQHF.

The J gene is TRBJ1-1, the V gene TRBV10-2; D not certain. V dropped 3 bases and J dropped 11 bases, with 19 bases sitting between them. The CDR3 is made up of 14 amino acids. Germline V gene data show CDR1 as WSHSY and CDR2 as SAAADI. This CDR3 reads CASSDRSAPGWAFF. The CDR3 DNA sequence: TGCGCCAGCAGTGACCGTTCGGCTCCCGGGTGGGCTTTCTTT.

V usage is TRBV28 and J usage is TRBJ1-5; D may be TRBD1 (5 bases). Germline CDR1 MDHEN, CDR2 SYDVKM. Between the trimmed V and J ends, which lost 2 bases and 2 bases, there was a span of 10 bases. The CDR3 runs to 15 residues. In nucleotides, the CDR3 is TGTGCCAGCAGTTTAACTGACAGAGGCAATCAGCCCCAGCATTTT. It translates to CASSLTDRGNQPQHF. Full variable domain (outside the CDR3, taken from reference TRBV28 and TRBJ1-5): DVKVTQSSRYLVKRTGEKVFLECVQDMDHENMFWYRQDPGLGLRLIYFSYDVKMKEKGDIPEGYSVSREKKERFSLILESASTNQTSMYLCASSLTDRGNQPQHFGDGTRLSIL.

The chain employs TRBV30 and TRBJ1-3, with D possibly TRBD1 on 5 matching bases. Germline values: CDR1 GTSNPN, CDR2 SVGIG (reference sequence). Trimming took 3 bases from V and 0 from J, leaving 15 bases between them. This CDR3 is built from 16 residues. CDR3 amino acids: CAWSQPHRPSGNTIYF. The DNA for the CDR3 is TGTGCCTGGAGCCAACCCCACAGGCCCTCTGGAAACACCATATATTTT. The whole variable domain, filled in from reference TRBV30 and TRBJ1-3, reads SQTIHQWPATLVQPVGSPLSLECTVEGTSNPNLYWYRQAAGRGLQLLFYSVGIGQISSEVPQNLSASRPQDRQFILSSKKLLLSDSGFYLCAWSQPHRPSGNTIYFGEGSWLTVV.

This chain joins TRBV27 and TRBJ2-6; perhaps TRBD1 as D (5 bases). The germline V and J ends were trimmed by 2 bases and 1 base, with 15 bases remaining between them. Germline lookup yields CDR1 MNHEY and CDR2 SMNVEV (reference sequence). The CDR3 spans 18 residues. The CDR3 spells CASSLMAGKESGANVLTF. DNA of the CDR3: TGTGCCAGCAGTTTAATGGCAGGGAAAGAGTCTGGGGCCAACGTCCTGACTTTC.

Here the CDR3 DNA reads TGTGCCTGGAGTGGACAGGCGGGCTACGAGCAGTACTTC. Its protein is CAWSGQAGYEQYF. The chain has TRBV30 and TRBJ2-7; D perhaps matches TRBD1 (6 bases). This CDR3 spans 13 amino acids. The ends were cut back, 1 base at V and 3 bases at J, with 10 bases in the middle. Per the germline V gene, CDR1 is GTSNPN and CDR2 is SVGIG (reference sequence).